The clone carrying this T cell receptor beta chain appeared many times. Antigen: not known. These data are taken from a study of metastatic and nonmetastatic thyroid tumors. In the study overall: Peripheral blood and tumor or nodule samples from malignant and benign thyroid patients were compared. Whole-study results and caveats: In both blood and tumor samples, TCR beta diversity was reported significantly higher for malignant than benign nodules.

This CDR3 contains 14 residues. Germline values: CDR1 DFQATT, CDR2 SNEGSKA (reference sequence). Trimming took 6 bases from V and 0 from J, leaving 11 bases between them. Authors' data handling: Clinicopathological groups of papillary thyroid cancer showed CDR3 differences that were used to build a distant-metastasis classifier. TCRdb re-called the PCR reads via MiXCR. The V and J calls were determined by TCRdb, not by the authors. Of roughly 59,000 clones detected, under 20% appear once; the ten largest clones hold about 8.4%. All patients were treatment-naive before thyroid surgery. The material sequenced was blood. The TCR sequence derives from a male donor with papillary thyroid cancer or a benign thyroid nodule (not recorded which). Some clones in this sample may be carry-over from other donors' samples. The gene calls are TRBV20-1 and TRBJ1-4; D uncertain. The CDR3 protein is CSAYRVATNEKLFF. The CDR3 coding sequence is TGCAGTGCATACAGAGTTGCAACTAATGAAAAACTGTTTTTT.